This T cell receptor (beta chain) was profiled in a study of blood T cell repertoires in COVID-19. Study context: From T cells, B-cell-depleted T cells, or PBMCs came the material, which was cDNA or gDNA.

TCRdb's table, derived via immunoSEQ multiplex PCR, lists solely in-frame clones and lacks some. The sample contains fewer than 50,000 clones, around four fifths of which appear only once. This CDR3 has 15 amino acids. With 4 bases clipped from V and 1 base from J, the junction kept 7 bases outside the gene matches. Germline V CDR1 and CDR2: SQVTM, ANQGSEA. The receptor was derived from a woman older than 75 with active or convalescent COVID-19. The chain recombines TRBV29-1 with TRBJ1-2; 9 bases match TRBD1. The source material was peripheral blood. CDR3: CSVGGQGRGNYGYTF. In DNA, the CDR3 is TGCAGCGTTGGGGGACAGGGTAGAGGTAACTATGGCTACACCTTC. The whole variable domain, remainder taken from reference TRBV29-1 and TRBJ1-2, is SAVISQKPSRDICQRGTSLTIQCQVDSQVTMMFWYRQQPGQSLTLIATANQGSEATYESGFVIDKFPISRPNLTFSTLTVSNMSPEDSSIYLCSVGGQGRGNYGYTFGSGTRLTVV.